Presented here are 26 T cell receptor beta chains from one specimen sequenced in a study of response to subunit inactivated influenza vaccine. A single record per CDR3 protein comes from TCRdb applying MiXCR to the RT-PCR reads. The data show some 500,000 distinct CDR3 sequences, approximately 15% seen once. The source was CD4+ T cells sorted from PBMCs, collected around 25 months after vaccination. All receptors derive from a man between 50 and 69 years old who received an inactivated influenza vaccine.

This clonotype was counted between two and nine times. The chain carries TRBV6-2 or TRBV6-3 and TRBJ1-2; maybe TRBD1 (5 bases). CDR1 and CDR2 from the germline V gene are MNHEY and SVGEGT. The CDR3 covers 15 residues. Trimming pared 6 bases from V and 6 bases from J, leaving 20 bases between. DNA for the CDR3: TGTGCCAGCAGCACCTTGGACAACAGACGACATGGCTACACCTTC. Translating it yields CASSTLDNRRHGYTF.

This clonotype was observed at least ten times. The chain carries TRBV21-1 and TRBJ2-7; the table's D gene call, TRBD2, was not cross checked with the DNA. TRBV21-1 is designated a pseudogene. The CDR3 has 15 amino acids. The CDR3 sequence: CASSDGTSGTYEQYF. In nucleotides, the CDR3 is TGTGCCAGCAGCGACGGGACTAGCGGGACCTACGAGCAGTACTTC.

This clonotype has a handful of counts. This sequence joins TRBV10-3 and TRBJ2-2; D might be TRBD1 (6 bases). The CDR3 loop spans 16 amino acids. Germline lookup yields CDR1 ENHRY and CDR2 SYGVKD. V dropped 3 bases and J dropped 2 bases, with 13 bases sitting between them. The CDR3 region has the DNA TGTGCCATCAGTGATTGGGCAGGGGCTAACACCGGGGAGCTGTTTTTT. It is translated as CAISDWAGANTGELFF.

This clonotype was observed a few times. The chain carries TRBV20-1 and TRBJ2-7; no definite D call. Trimming removed 5 bases from V and 4 bases from J, with 15 bases in between. This CDR3 is 13 amino acids long. Germline loops: CDR1 DFQATT, CDR2 SNEGSKA (reference sequence). The CDR3 sequence is CSARTHPLYEQYF. DNA of the CDR3: TGCAGTGCTCGGACGCACCCTCTTTACGAGCAGTACTTC.

This clonotype has ten or more counts. The gene calls are TRBV10-3 and TRBJ2-7; TRBD1 aligns across 7 bases. Germline trimming cut 6 bases from V and 3 bases from J; bases unmatched to any gene: 8. Germline V CDR1 and CDR2: ENHRY, SYGVKD. CDR3 size: 14 residues. CDR3 sequence (DNA): TGTGCCATCAGAGGGGGCAGGGGGATCTACGAGCAGTACTTC. Protein: CAIRGGRGIYEQYF.

This chain uses TRBV19 with TRBJ2-7, with unresolved D. This CDR3 is 13 amino acids long. V was clipped by 5 bases and J by 12 bases, with 20 bases between them. Germline assignment: CDR1 LNHDA and CDR2 SQIVND (reference sequence). As DNA, the CDR3 is TGTGCCAGTAGTGCTTCCCCGGCGACTTCACTGTACTTC. This codes for CASSASPATSLYF.

This clonotype was seen a few times. This chain connects TRBV7-9 to TRBJ2-7, with 9 nucleotides matching TRBD2. With V trimmed by 7 bases and J by 2 bases, 6 bases remained unmatched. The germline CDR1 and CDR2 sequences are SEHNR and FQNEAQ (reference sequence). The CDR3 runs to 14 residues. The CDR3 DNA sequence: TGTGCCAGCACCCCGACTAGCGGTCCCTACGAGCAGTACTTC. Translated, it gives CASTPTSGPYEQYF. Supplemented by reference TRBV7-9 and TRBJ2-7, the full variable domain reads DTGVSQNPRHKITKRGQNVTFRCDPISEHNRLYWYRQTLGQGPEFLTYFQNEAQLEKSRLLSDRFSAERPKGSFSTLEIQRTEQGDSAMYLCASTPTSGPYEQYFGPGTRLTVT.

Only a few counts were recorded for this clonotype. The genes are TRBV19 and TRBJ2-3; weak D call: TRBD1 (6 bases). Germline V lookup: CDR1 LNHDA, CDR2 SQIVND (reference sequence). The CDR3 sequence is 14 residues long. The V gene lost 5 bases and the J gene lost 2 bases, with 11 bases spanning the gap. DNA of the CDR3: TGTGCCAGTAGTGAGGGGGTTCACACAGATACGCAGTATTTT. Protein sequence: CASSEGVHTDTQYF.

This clonotype occurred a few times. The J gene is TRBJ2-7, the V gene TRBV15; perhaps TRBD2 as D (5 bases). CDR3 length: 12 amino acids. Trimming left V 1 base short and J 6 bases short, with 7 bases between. Germline CDR1 reads LNHNV; CDR2 reads YYDKDF (reference sequence). The CDR3 sequence is CATSRVTSEQYF. Written as DNA, the CDR3 is TGTGCCACCAGCAGAGTTACTAGCGAGCAGTACTTC.

V is TRBV4-1 and J is TRBJ1-5, with D uncertain. Germline V gene sequence: CDR1 MGHRA, CDR2 YSYEKL. The CDR3 sequence is 15 residues long. The germline V and J ends were trimmed by 1 base and 0 bases, with 7 bases remaining between them. The CDR3 spells CASSQGRYSNQPQHF. CDR3 coding DNA: TGCGCCAGCAGCCAAGGCAGGTATAGCAATCAGCCCCAGCATTTT.

Worth noting for this clonotype: With a much larger clone just one base away, this may be a read error. The chain joins TRBV11-2 to TRBJ2-5; 8 positions match TRBD1. Germline V gene data show CDR1 as SGHAT and CDR2 as FQNNGV. The CDR3 runs 14 residues. The ends lost 5 bases at V and 5 bases at J; junction bases unmatched: 7. The CDR3 coding sequence is TGTGCCAGCAGCCCCCGACAGGGGCAGGAGACCCAGTACTTC. It encodes CASSPRQGQETQYF.

This clonotype appeared a few times. The chain has TRBV4-3 and TRBJ2-2; 12 bases align to TRBD2. Germline V lookup: CDR1 LGHNA, CDR2 YSLEER. The CDR3 has 19 amino acids. V was clipped by 0 bases and J by 3 bases; unmatched bases: 8. CDR3 protein: CASSQDRLAGGPHTGELFF. CDR3 DNA sequence: TGCGCCAGCAGCCAAGATAGGCTAGCGGGAGGGCCGCACACCGGGGAGCTGTTTTTT.

The chain's CDR3 is CASSVGVGYGTDTQYF. In DNA, the CDR3 is TGTGCCAGCAGCGTAGGTGTAGGGTATGGGACAGATACGCAGTATTTT. The chain couples TRBV9 to TRBJ2-3; D uncertain. From germline, CDR1 is SGDLS and CDR2 YYNGEE. The germline V and J ends were trimmed by 0 bases and 3 bases, with 14 bases remaining between them. CDR3 length: 16 amino acids.

This clonotype was recorded a few times. V gene TRBV5-1 combines with J gene TRBJ1-3, with 7 bases that match TRBD1. The V segment lost 1 base and the J segment 1 base; nucleotides outside the gene matches: 2. CDR3 length equals 15 residues. Germline CDR1 is SGHRS and CDR2 is YFSETQ. DNA of the CDR3: TGCGCCAGCAGCTTGCAGGGGGATTCTGGAAACACCATATATTTT. Amino acid sequence: CASSLQGDSGNTIYF.

This clonotype was observed many times. This chain joins TRBV18 and TRBJ1-2; the D gene is possibly TRBD1 (6 bases). Germline V gene lookup returns CDR1 KGHSH and CDR2 LQKENI. CDR3 length equals 14 residues. Between the trimmed V and J ends, which lost 6 bases and 4 bases, there was a span of 15 bases. The CDR3 sequence is CASSLTGQSYGYTF. The CDR3 coding sequence is TGTGCCAGCTCCCTCACCGGACAGTCCTATGGCTACACCTTC.

This clonotype occurred once. Mismatch with germline at one junction end may stem from a read error. V gene TRBV20-1 combines with J gene TRBJ1-6; 7 bases line up with TRBD1. The CDR3 covers 14 residues. Germline CDR1 DFQATT, CDR2 SNEGSKA (reference sequence). CDR3 nucleotides: TGCAGTGCTAGAGGGACAGGAGATAATTCACGCCTCCACTTT. Protein sequence: CSARGTGDNSRLHF.

The chain carries TRBV7-2 and TRBJ2-7; either TRBD1 or TRBD2 may supply D (5 bases each). V was trimmed by 3 bases and J by 2 bases, leaving 11 bases between them. The CDR3 totals 14 residues. The germline CDR1 and CDR2 sequences are SGHTA and FQGNSA. In DNA form, the CDR3 reads TGTGCCAGCAGCTTGGGGACGCACACCTACGAGCAGTACTTC. This gives the protein CASSLGTHTYEQYF.

This clonotype has only a few counts. An end of the junction differs from the germline gene, which may be a read error. The V gene is TRBV12-3 or TRBV12-4, the J gene TRBJ2-5; D may be TRBD1 (7 bases). This CDR3 has 13 amino acids. The CDR3 reads CASSPRQGGTQYF. The CDR3 region has the DNA TGTGCTAGCAGCCCTCGACAGGGAGGGACCCAGTACTTC.

This chain links TRBV7-6 with TRBJ2-7, with 8 bases fitting TRBD1. This CDR3 has 14 amino acids. CDR1 is SGHVS and CDR2 is FNYEAQ in the germline V gene. The V gene end was trimmed by 4 bases and the J gene end by 5 bases; junction bases not matched to a gene: 7. CDR3 residues: CASSSGQGKDEQYF. For the CDR3, the DNA is TGTGCCAGCAGCTCAGGACAGGGAAAGGACGAGCAGTACTTC.

A word on this clonotype: At one boundary the junction diverges from the germline segment, which might be a read error. DNA for the CDR3: TGCGCCACCAGCCAAGATTGGGTACAGCGGGGGGGCGGAACCGGGGAGCTGTTTTTT. It yields the protein CATSQDWVQRGGGTGELFF. The J gene is TRBJ2-2, the V gene TRBV4-1; 10 bases are shared with TRBD2. The CDR3 sequence is 19 residues long. Germline V gene lookup returns CDR1 MGHRA and CDR2 YSYEKL.

The rearrangement links TRBV3-1 to TRBJ1-3, with D uncertain. V lost 1 base and J 2 bases, leaving 15 bases between the germline ends. The CDR3 has 17 amino acids. CDR1 LGHDT and CDR2 YNNKEL come from the germline V gene (reference sequence). CDR3 coding DNA: TGTGCCAGCAGCCAAGGGGTCGGACGACTTACTGGAAACACCATATATTTT. Protein: CASSQGVGRLTGNTIYF.

This chain joins TRBV10-3 and TRBJ2-5; perhaps D is TRBD1 or TRBD2 (6 bases each). Looked up from germline, CDR1 is ENHRY and CDR2 is SYGVKD. This CDR3 contains 15 residues. V was cut by 3 bases and J by 1 base, with 12 bases left in between. CDR3: CAISDKGGGQETQYF. The CDR3 DNA is TGTGCCATCAGTGATAAGGGGGGCGGCCAAGAGACCCAGTACTTC.

This clonotype was found a few times. The chain combines TRBV10-3 with TRBJ1-2; D unresolved. Trimming stripped 2 bases from V and 4 bases from J, with 14 bases between. The germline gives CDR1 ENHRY, CDR2 SYGVKD. CDR3 length: 15 amino acids. CDR3 coding DNA: TGTGCCATCAGTGAGCAGGTAGAGAGTGTCTATGGCTACACCTTC. This sequence encodes CAISEQVESVYGYTF.

This chain uses TRBV28 with TRBJ1-4; D might be TRBD1 (5 bases). The length of the CDR3 is 14 residues. Trimming took off 2 bases at V and 3 bases at J, with 7 bases between the two ends. Germline CDR1 is MDHEN and CDR2 is SYDVKM. The CDR3 DNA sequence: TGTGCCAGCAGTTTACAGGGAGCTAATGAAAAACTGTTTTTT. It yields the protein CASSLQGANEKLFF.

This clonotype was seen a handful of times. The chain employs TRBV12-3 or TRBV12-4 and TRBJ1-6; D is possibly TRBD1 (6 bases). The CDR3 spans 14 residues. Between the trimmed V and J ends, which lost 4 bases and 7 bases, there was a span of 11 bases. CDR3 nucleotides: TGTGCCAGCAGTTGGGGGGCACCCAATTCACCCCTCCACTTT. Translation: CASSWGAPNSPLHF.

This clonotype was detected ten times or more. V and J are TRBV10-3 and TRBJ1-5; perhaps TRBD1 as D (5 bases). V lost 10 bases and J lost 1, with 14 bases in between. The CDR3 contains 14 residues. Germline CDR1 is ENHRY and CDR2 is SYGVKD. In DNA, the CDR3 is TGTGCCACGGGAGGCGGGACGAGCAATCAGCCCCAGCATTTT. Amino acid sequence: CATGGGTSNQPQHF.